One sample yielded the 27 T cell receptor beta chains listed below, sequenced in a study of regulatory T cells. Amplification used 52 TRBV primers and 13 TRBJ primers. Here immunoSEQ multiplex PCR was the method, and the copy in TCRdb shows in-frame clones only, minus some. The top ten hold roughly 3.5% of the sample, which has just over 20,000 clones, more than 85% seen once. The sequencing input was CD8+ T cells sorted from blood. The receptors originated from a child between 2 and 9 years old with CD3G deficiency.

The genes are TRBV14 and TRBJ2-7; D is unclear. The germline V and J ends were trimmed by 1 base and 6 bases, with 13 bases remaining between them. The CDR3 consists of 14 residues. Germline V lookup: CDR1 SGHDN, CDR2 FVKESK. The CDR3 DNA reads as TGTGCCAGCAGCCAAGTCGAACTGGCGAGCGAGCAGTACTTC. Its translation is CASSQVELASEQYF.

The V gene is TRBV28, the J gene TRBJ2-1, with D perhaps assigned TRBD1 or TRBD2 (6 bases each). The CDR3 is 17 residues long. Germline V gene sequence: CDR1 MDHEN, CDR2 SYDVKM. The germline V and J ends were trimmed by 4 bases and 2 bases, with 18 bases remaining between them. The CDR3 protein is CASSSPLWRDTYNEQFF. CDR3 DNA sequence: TGTGCCAGCAGTTCACCCCTATGGCGGGACACCTACAATGAGCAGTTCTTC. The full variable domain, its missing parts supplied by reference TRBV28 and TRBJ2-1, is DVKVTQSSRYLVKRTGEKVFLECVQDMDHENMFWYRQDPGLGLRLIYFSYDVKMKEKGDIPEGYSVSREKKERFSLILESASTNQTSMYLCASSSPLWRDTYNEQFFGPGTRLTVL.

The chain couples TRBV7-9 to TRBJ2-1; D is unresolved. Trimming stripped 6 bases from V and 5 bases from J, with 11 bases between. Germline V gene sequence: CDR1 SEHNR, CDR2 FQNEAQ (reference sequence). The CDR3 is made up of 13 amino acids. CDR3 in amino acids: CASSFVANNEQFF. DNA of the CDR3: TGTGCCAGCAGTTTTGTCGCGAACAATGAGCAGTTCTTC.

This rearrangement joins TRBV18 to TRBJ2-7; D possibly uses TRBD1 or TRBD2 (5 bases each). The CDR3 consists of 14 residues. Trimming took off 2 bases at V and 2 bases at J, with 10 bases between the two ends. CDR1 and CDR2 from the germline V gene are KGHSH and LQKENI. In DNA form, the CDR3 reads TGTGCCAGCTCACCAGGGACGGGCGCCTACGAGCAGTACTTC. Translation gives CASSPGTGAYEQYF.

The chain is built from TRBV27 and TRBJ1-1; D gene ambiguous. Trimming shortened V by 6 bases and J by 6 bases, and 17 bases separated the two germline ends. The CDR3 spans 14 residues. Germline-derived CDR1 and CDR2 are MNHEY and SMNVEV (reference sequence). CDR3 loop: CASSRFYGRAEAFF. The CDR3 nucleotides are TGTGCCAGCAGCCGGTTCTATGGGCGGGCTGAAGCTTTCTTT.

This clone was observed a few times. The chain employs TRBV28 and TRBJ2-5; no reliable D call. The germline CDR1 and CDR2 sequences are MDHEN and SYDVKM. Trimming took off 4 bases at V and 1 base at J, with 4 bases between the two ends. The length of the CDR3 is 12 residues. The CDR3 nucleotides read TGTGCCAGCAGTTCCATCCAAGAGACCCAGTACTTC. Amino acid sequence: CASSSIQETQYF.

The CDR3 DNA follows: TGTGCCAGCAGCCTGGGAACAGGGGGTGAGGAGTACTTC. Its translation is CASSLGTGGEEYF. This chain links TRBV11-2 with TRBJ2-7, with TRBD1 identical over 8 bases. Looked up from germline, CDR1 is SGHAT and CDR2 is FQNNGV. This CDR3 has 13 amino acids. J lost 11 bases, V lost 5 bases, and 11 bases had no gene match. Full variable domain (outside the CDR3, taken from reference TRBV11-2 and TRBJ2-7): EAGVAQSPRYKIIEKRQSVAFWCNPISGHATLYWYQQILGQGPKLLIQFQNNGVVDDSQLPKDRFSAERLKGVDSTLKIQPAKLEDSAVYLCASSLGTGGEEYFGPGTRLTVT.

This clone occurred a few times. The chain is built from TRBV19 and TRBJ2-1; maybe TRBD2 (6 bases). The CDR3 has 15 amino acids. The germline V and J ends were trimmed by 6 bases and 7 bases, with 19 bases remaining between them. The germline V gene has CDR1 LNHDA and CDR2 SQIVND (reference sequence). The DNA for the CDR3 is TGTGCCAGTAGCCGACGGCGGGAAGGGGTAAATGAGCAGTTCTTC. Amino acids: CASSRRREGVNEQFF.

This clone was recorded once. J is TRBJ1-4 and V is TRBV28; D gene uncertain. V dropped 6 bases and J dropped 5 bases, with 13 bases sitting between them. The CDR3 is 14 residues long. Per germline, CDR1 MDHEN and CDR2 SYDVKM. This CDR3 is CASSRTGINEKLFF. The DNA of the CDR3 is TGTGCCAGCAGCCGGACCGGGATAAATGAAAAACTGTTTTTT.

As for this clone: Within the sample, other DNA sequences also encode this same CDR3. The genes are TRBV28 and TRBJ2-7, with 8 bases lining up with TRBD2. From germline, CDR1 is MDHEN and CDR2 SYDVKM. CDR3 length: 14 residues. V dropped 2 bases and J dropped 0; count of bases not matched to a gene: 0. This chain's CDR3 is CASSLAGGSYEQYF. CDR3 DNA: TGTGCCAGCAGTTTAGCGGGAGGCTCCTACGAGCAGTACTTC.

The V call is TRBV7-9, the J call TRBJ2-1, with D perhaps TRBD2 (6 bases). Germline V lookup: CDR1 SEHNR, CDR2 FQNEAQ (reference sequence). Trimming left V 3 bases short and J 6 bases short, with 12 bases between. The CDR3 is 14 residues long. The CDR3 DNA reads TGTGCCAGCAGCTTGGGGGGAGGTCCCAATGAGCAGTTCTTC. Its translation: CASSLGGGPNEQFF.

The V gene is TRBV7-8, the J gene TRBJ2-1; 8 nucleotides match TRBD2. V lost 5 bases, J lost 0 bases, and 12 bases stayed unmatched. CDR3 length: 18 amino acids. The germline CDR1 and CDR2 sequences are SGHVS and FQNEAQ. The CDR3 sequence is CASSLYPAGVLSYNEQFF. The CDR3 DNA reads TGTGCCAGCAGCCTCTACCCAGCGGGAGTCCTCTCCTACAATGAGCAGTTCTTC.

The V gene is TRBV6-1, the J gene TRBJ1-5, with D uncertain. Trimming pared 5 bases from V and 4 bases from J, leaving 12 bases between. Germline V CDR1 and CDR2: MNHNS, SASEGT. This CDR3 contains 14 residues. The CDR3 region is CASSNPRENQPQHF. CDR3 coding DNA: TGTGCCAGCAGTAACCCCCGGGAGAATCAGCCCCAGCATTTT.

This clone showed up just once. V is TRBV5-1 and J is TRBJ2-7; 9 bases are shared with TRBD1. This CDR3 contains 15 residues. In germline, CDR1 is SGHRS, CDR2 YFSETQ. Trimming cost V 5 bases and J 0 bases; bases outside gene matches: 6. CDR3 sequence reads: CASSSGQGPSYEQYF. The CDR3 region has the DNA TGCGCCAGCAGTTCCGGACAGGGGCCCTCCTACGAGCAGTACTTC.

The CDR3 region is CASSLGVGQPQHF. CDR3 DNA sequence: TGTGCCAGCAGTTTAGGTGTAGGTCAGCCCCAGCATTTT. V gene TRBV27 combines with J gene TRBJ1-5; D is unclear. V lost 2 bases and J lost 6, with 8 bases in between. The germline V gene has CDR1 MNHEY and CDR2 SMNVEV (reference sequence). This CDR3 comprises 13 residues.

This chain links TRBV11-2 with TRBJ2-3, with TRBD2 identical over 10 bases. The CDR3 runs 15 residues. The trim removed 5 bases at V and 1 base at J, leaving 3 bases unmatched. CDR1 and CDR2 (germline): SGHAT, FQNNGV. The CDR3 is CASSPGTSGTDTQYF. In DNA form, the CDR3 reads TGTGCCAGCAGCCCGGGGACTAGCGGCACAGATACGCAGTATTTT.

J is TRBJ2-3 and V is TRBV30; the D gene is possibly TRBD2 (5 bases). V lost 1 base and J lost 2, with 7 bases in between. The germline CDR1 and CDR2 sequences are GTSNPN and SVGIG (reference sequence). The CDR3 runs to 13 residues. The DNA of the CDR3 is TGTGCCTGGAGTGGGGAGAACACAGATACGCAGTATTTT. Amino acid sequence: CAWSGENTDTQYF.

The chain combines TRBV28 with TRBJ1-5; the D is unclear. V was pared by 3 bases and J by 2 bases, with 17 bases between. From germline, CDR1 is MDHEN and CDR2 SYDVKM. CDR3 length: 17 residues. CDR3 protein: CASSFSLSGFRNQPQHF. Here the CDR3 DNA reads TGTGCCAGCAGTTTTTCTCTATCCGGGTTCCGCAATCAGCCCCAGCATTTT.

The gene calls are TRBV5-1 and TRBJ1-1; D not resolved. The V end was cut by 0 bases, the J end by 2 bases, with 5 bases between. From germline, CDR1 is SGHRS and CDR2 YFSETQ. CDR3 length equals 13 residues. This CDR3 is CASSLDSNTEAFF. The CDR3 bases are TGCGCCAGCAGCTTGGACAGTAACACTGAAGCTTTCTTT.

This CDR3 is CASSFQQGRRVTEAFF. Here the CDR3 DNA reads TGTGCCAGCAGCTTCCAACAGGGCCGGCGGGTCACTGAAGCTTTCTTT. The gene calls are TRBV11-2 and TRBJ1-1, with D tentatively TRBD1 (6 bases). CDR3 length equals 16 residues. Trimming pared 3 bases from V and 4 bases from J, leaving 18 bases between. Germline lookup yields CDR1 SGHAT and CDR2 FQNNGV.

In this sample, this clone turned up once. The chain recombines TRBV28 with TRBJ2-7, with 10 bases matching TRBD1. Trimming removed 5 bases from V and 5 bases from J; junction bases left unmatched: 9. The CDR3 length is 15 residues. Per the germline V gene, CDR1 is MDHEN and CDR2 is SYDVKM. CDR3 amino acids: CASSPRDRGSDEQYF. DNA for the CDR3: TGTGCCAGCAGTCCCCGGGACAGGGGATCCGACGAGCAGTACTTC.

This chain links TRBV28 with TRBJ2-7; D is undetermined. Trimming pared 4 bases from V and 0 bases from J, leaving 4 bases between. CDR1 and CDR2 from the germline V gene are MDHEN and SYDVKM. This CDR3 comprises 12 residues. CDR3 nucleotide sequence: TGTGCCAGCAGTTCCGACTCCTACGAGCAGTACTTC. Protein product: CASSSDSYEQYF. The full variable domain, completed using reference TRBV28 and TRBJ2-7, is DVKVTQSSRYLVKRTGEKVFLECVQDMDHENMFWYRQDPGLGLRLIYFSYDVKMKEKGDIPEGYSVSREKKERFSLILESASTNQTSMYLCASSSDSYEQYFGPGTRLTVT.

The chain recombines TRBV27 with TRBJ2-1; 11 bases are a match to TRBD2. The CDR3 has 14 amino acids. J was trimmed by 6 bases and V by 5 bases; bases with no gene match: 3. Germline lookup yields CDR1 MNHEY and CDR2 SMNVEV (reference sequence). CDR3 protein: CASSSGTSGNEQFF. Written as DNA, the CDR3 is TGTGCCAGCAGTAGTGGGACTAGCGGCAATGAGCAGTTCTTC.

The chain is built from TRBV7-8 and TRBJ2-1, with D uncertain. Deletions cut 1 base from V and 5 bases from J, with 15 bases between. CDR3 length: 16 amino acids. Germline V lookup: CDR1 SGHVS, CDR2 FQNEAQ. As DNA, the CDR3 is TGTGCCAGCAGCTTAGAAGGGCCCTATGGGCACAATGAGCAGTTCTTC. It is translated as CASSLEGPYGHNEQFF.

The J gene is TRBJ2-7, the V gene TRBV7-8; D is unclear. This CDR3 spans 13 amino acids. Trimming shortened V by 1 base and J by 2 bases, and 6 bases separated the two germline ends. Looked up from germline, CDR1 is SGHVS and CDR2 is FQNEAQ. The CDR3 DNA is TGTGCCAGCAGCTTAGGGTCGCCCTACGAGCAGTACTTC. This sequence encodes CASSLGSPYEQYF.

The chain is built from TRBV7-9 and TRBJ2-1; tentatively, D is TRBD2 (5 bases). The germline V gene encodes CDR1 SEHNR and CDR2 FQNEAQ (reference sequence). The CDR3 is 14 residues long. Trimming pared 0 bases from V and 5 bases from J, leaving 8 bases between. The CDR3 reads CASSLAGSNNEQFF. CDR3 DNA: TGTGCCAGCAGCTTAGCGGGGAGTAACAATGAGCAGTTCTTC.

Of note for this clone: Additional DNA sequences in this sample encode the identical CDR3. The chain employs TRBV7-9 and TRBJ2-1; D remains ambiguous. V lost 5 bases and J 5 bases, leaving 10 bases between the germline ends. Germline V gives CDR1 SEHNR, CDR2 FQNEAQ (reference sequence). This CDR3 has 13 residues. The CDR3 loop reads CASSPPGDNEQFF. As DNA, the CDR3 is TGTGCCAGCAGCCCCCCTGGAGACAATGAGCAGTTCTTC.